One and the same sample provided the 11 T cell receptor beta chains below, sequenced in a study of T-cell reconstitution after alpha-beta-depleted transplantation in children. The TCRbeta library was prepared with unique molecular identifiers. Each CDR3 protein gets one entry after TCRdb re-called the PCR reads with MiXCR. The data hold hundreds of thousands of distinct CDR3 sequences, with approximately 20% observed a single time. Source: PBMCs from the stem cell graft donor, taken from the stem cell graft. The receptors originated from a human donor who donated a stem cell graft to a child with acute lymphoblastic leukemia.

This clonotype turned up a few times. The V and J genes are TRBV15 and TRBJ2-7; TRBD1 aligns across 10 bases. This CDR3 is built from 13 residues. J gave up 3 bases and V 5 bases, and 1 base lay outside the gene matches. Germline CDR1 is LNHNV and CDR2 is YYDKDF (reference sequence). DNA for the CDR3: TGTGCCACCAGCGGACAGGGGGACTACGAGCAGTACTTC. It is translated as CATSGQGDYEQYF.

The chain couples TRBV9 to TRBJ2-1; 10 bases are a match to TRBD2. The CDR3 runs 15 residues. The V gene's germline CDR1 is SGDLS and CDR2 YYNGEE. The V gene end was trimmed by 5 bases and the J gene end by 8 bases; junction bases not matched to a gene: 10. CDR3 sequence (DNA): TGTGCCAGCAGTCTACACGGACTAGCGGCAGATGAGCAGTTCTTC. Its translation is CASSLHGLAADEQFF.

This clonotype was seen only a few times. The V gene is TRBV28, the J gene TRBJ2-7; TRBD1 matches 8 bases. The CDR3 has 16 residues. J gave up 2 bases and V 2 bases, and 8 bases lay outside the gene matches. From germline, CDR1 is MDHEN and CDR2 SYDVKM. CDR3 protein: CASSLDPGGGTYEQYF. The DNA for the CDR3 is TGTGCCAGCAGTTTAGACCCAGGGGGCGGAACCTACGAGCAGTACTTC.

This clonotype was detected a few times. This chain links TRBV20-1 with TRBJ2-7; 11 nucleotides agree with TRBD2. The V segment lost 3 bases and the J segment 0 bases; nucleotides outside the gene matches: 4. The CDR3 consists of 15 residues. Germline V gives CDR1 DFQATT, CDR2 SNEGSKA (reference sequence). The chain's CDR3 is CSARTGLAASYEQYF. The CDR3 DNA sequence: TGCAGTGCTAGGACGGGACTAGCGGCCTCCTACGAGCAGTACTTC.

This rearrangement joins TRBV29-1 to TRBJ2-7, with 9 bases identical to TRBD1. The V segment lost 1 base and the J segment 3 bases; nucleotides outside the gene matches: 7. The CDR3 totals 15 residues. Germline CDR1 SQVTM, CDR2 ANQGSEA. DNA of the CDR3: TGCAGCGTTGAAGTCGGGGACAGGGTTCACTACGAGCAGTACTTC. This codes for CSVEVGDRVHYEQYF.

V is TRBV12-3 or TRBV12-4 and J is TRBJ1-5; a possible D gene is TRBD1 (6 bases). This CDR3 has 17 residues. V gave up 1 base and J gave up 1 base, with 14 bases separating them. The CDR3 is CASSLVKGGASNQPQHF. The CDR3 DNA is TGTGCCAGCAGTTTAGTCAAAGGGGGGGCAAGCAATCAGCCCCAGCATTTT.

Ten or more counts support this clonotype. The genes are TRBV12-3 or TRBV12-4 and TRBJ1-1; D is unclear. Trimming pared 4 bases from V and 5 bases from J, leaving 11 bases between. This CDR3 region has 13 residues. The CDR3 loop reads CASSSSDWTEAFF. In nucleotides, the CDR3 is TGTGCCAGCAGTTCCTCGGACTGGACTGAAGCTTTCTTT.

This clonotype has only a few counts. J is TRBJ2-1 and V is TRBV18; 8 bases match TRBD2. The trim removed 3 bases at V and 5 bases at J, leaving 3 bases unmatched. The CDR3 is 14 residues long. The germline V gene encodes CDR1 KGHSH and CDR2 LQKENI. CDR3 in DNA: TGTGCCAGCTCACCGAAGGGACTAGACAATGAGCAGTTCTTC. This translates into CASSPKGLDNEQFF.

This chain links TRBV12-3 or TRBV12-4 with TRBJ1-2; 7 nucleotides match TRBD1. V trimming: 5 bases; J trimming: 4 bases; junction bases outside the gene matches: 10. CDR3 length: 15 residues. For the CDR3, the DNA is TGTGCCAGCAGTCCAGGACAGGTCCATCCCTATGGCTACACCTTC. Amino acids: CASSPGQVHPYGYTF.

This clonotype has a handful of counts. The chain uses TRBV4-1 and TRBJ1-3; 7 nucleotides agree with TRBD1. V trimming: 3 bases; J trimming: 2 bases; junction bases outside the gene matches: 7. CDR3 size: 16 residues. Germline loops: CDR1 MGHRA, CDR2 YSYEKL. CDR3 coding DNA: TGCGCCAGCAGCCAGATGACCACAGGGGCTGGAAACACCATATATTTT. Residues: CASSQMTTGAGNTIYF.

V is TRBV29-1 and J is TRBJ1-3; D is possibly TRBD1 (5 bases). There are 15 residues in the CDR3. Trimming shortened V by 7 bases and J by 4 bases, and 20 bases separated the two germline ends. Germline values: CDR1 SQVTM, CDR2 ANQGSEA. The CDR3: CSGSGAPCAGNTIYF. The CDR3 DNA follows: TGCAGCGGTTCCGGGGCCCCTTGTGCGGGAAACACCATATATTTT.